This is a list of T cell receptor beta chains from one sample in a study of post-analysis software for immune sequencing data. One entry per CDR3 protein results from TCRdb running MiXCR on the PCR reads. Among 700,000 to 800,000 distinct CDR3 sequences, 25% to 30% were seen once, and the ten largest hold around 0.55%. Sequenced: blood. The receptors come from a girl aged 5 to 17 with multiple sclerosis. Each CDR3 is given with its conserved first and last residue. Only part of the rows carry a size: once, few, many, or a class if the clone is expanded.

>-|TRBV29-1|12|TRBJ2-5
CSVEVTGETQYF
>-|TRBV3-1|15|TRBJ2-7
CASSHPGRGGVEQYF
>-|TRBV9|13|TRBJ2-7
CAGSDGRDERQYF
>-|TRBV4-1|15|TRBJ1-3
CASSQDRSFGNTIYF
>few|TRBV11-2|13|TRBJ2-3
CASSFQQADTQYF
>-|TRBV9|20|TRBJ2-7
CASTPGAAGTGGRAEYEQYF
>few|TRBV7-2|17|-
CASSLGGVFQGAREQYF
>-|TRBV20-1|14|TRBJ1-1
CSARDLGEVGEAFF
>few|TRBV7-2|13|TRBJ2-1
CASSLYYTNEQFF
>few|TRBV12-3/TRBV12-4|15|TRBJ1-5
CASSLVTGSNQPQHF
>few|TRBV20-1|14|TRBJ1-5
CSADRRGGNQPQHF
>few|TRBV6-2/TRBV6-3|12|TRBJ1-2
CASTLRATGYTF
>-|TRBV5-1|14|TRBJ1-3
CASSLEGVGNTIYF
>few|TRBV6-1|17|TRBJ1-2
CATIDPGQFPREVRYTF
>-|TRBV6-1|14|TRBJ2-6
CASSAASGANVLTF
>few|TRBV6-2/TRBV6-3|15|TRBJ2-3
CASRRSGGSTDTQYF
>-|TRBV3-1|14|TRBJ1-2
CASSPEIIKKGYTF
>-|TRBV7-8|16|TRBJ1-6
CASSLRGDRLLLALHF
>-|TRBV28|14|TRBJ2-7
CASSPAGGWNEQYF
>-|TRBV20-1|12|-
CSAKGGGETQYF
>once|TRBV7-2|15|TRBJ2-3
CASSLAVGSIDTQYF
>few|TRBV5-1|17|TRBJ1-2
CASSLGPQGRNGYGYTF
>few|TRBV12-3/TRBV12-4|16|TRBJ2-3
CASSSRTGTEADTQYF